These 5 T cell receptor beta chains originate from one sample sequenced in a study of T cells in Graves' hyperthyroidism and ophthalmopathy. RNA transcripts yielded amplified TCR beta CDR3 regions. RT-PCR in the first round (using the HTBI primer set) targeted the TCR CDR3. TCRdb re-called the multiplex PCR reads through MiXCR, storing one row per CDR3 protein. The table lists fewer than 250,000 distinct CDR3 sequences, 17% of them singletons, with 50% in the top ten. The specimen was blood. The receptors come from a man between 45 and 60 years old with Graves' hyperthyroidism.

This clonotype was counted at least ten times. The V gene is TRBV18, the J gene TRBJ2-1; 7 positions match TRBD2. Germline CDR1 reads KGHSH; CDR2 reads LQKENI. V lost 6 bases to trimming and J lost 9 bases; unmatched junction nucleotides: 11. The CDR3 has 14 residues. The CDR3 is CASSFTSVRTEQFF. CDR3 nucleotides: TGTGCCAGCTCCTTTACTAGCGTACGAACTGAGCAGTTCTTC. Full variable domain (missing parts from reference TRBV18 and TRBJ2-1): NAGVMQNPRHLVRRRGQEARLRCSPMKGHSHVYWYRQLPEEGLKFMVYLQKENIIDESGMPKERFSAEFPKEGPSILRIQQVVRGDSAAYFCASSFTSVRTEQFFGPGTRLTVL.

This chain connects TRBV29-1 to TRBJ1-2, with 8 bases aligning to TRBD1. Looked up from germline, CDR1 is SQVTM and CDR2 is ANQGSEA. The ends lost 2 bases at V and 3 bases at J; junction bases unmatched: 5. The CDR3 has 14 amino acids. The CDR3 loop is CSVENRGGDYGYTF. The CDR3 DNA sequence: TGCAGCGTTGAAAACAGGGGGGGGGACTATGGCTACACCTTC. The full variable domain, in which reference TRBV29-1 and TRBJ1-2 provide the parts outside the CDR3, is SAVISQKPSRDICQRGTSLTIQCQVDSQVTMMFWYRQQPGQSLTLIATANQGSEATYESGFVIDKFPISRPNLTFSTLTVSNMSPEDSSIYLCSVENRGGDYGYTFGSGTRLTVV.

In DNA, the CDR3 is TGCGCCAGCAGCCAAGAGGGACTAGCGGGAGTCGATGAGCAGTTCTTC. As protein: CASSQEGLAGVDEQFF. V usage is TRBV4-1 and J usage is TRBJ2-1; 14 bases align to TRBD2. The CDR3 spans 16 residues. After removal of 0 bases from V and 8 bases from J, the junction contained 3 bases not matched to a gene. CDR1 and CDR2 (germline): MGHRA, YSYEKL.

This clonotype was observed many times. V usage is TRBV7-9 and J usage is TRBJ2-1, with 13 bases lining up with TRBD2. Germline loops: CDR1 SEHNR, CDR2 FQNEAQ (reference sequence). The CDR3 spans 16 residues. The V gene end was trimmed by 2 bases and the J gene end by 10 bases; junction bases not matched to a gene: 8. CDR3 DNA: TGTGCCAGCAGCTTACGGGGACTAGCGGGGCCCATGGAGCAGTTCTTC. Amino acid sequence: CASSLRGLAGPMEQFF.

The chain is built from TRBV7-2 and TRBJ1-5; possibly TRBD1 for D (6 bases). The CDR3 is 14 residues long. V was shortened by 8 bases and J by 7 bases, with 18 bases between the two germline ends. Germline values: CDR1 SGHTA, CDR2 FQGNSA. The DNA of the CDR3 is TGTGCCAGCGGCTACTCGGGACAACTCCAGCCCCAGCATTTT. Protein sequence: CASGYSGQLQPQHF.